This T cell receptor beta chain originates from a study of T-cell memory formation after mild COVID-19. Study information: TCR clusters showed largely donor specificity.

Using its own MiXCR run on the 5' RACE reads, TCRdb lists one record per CDR3 protein. Of about 560,000 distinct CDR3 sequences in the sample, about 18% were seen once. Trimming took off 3 bases at V and 2 bases at J, with 14 bases between the two ends. The CDR3 length is 15 residues. Germline values: CDR1 SGHRS, CDR2 YFSETQ. Input material: PBMCs or a T cell subset sorted from them (not recorded which). This clonotype was obtained from an adult woman who had mild COVID-19 (a few samples of this study predate the infection). Cell type and time point are not known. The chain employs TRBV5-1 and TRBJ1-1; a weak D match, TRBD1 (6 bases). DNA of the CDR3: TGCGCCAGCAGCTGGGGCGGACAGTCCAACACTGAAGCTTTCTTT. Residues: CASSWGGQSNTEAFF.